Shown below are 23 T cell receptor beta chains from a single sample sequenced in a study of T cell repertoires in aging, cancer and after chemotherapy. TCR beta rearrangements were amplified from peripheral blood genomic DNA. TRB rearrangements spanning V, D and J were amplified using mixed TRB-A/B primers. TCRdb re-called the multiplex PCR reads with MiXCR, one entry per CDR3 protein. The profile shows around 12,000 distinct CDR3 sequences, about 24% of them singletons. Sequenced: blood. The receptors shown here come from a human donor in good health.

This clonotype was detected a few times. This chain connects TRBV18 to TRBJ1-1; maybe TRBD1 (5 bases). This CDR3 is built from 17 residues. Trimming shortened V by 3 bases and J by 6 bases, and 23 bases separated the two germline ends. Germline assignment: CDR1 KGHSH and CDR2 LQKENI. The CDR3 DNA reads as TGTGCCAGCTCACCGTGGGGGTTGCGCGGGGCGAGGGCTGAAGCTTTCTTT. It codes for CASSPWGLRGARAEAFF.

Within the sample, this clonotype is medium-sized. The chain recombines TRBV30 with TRBJ1-1, with TRBD1 matching 7 bases. There are 12 residues in the CDR3. J lost 4 bases, V lost 5 bases, and 4 bases had no gene match. The germline CDR1 and CDR2 sequences are GTSNPN and SVGIG (reference sequence). CDR3 DNA: TGTGCCTGGGGGACAGTAAGCACTGAAGCTTTCTTT. It encodes CAWGTVSTEAFF.

This clonotype is termed medium-sized (0.01 to 0.1%). The rearrangement uses TRBV6-5 and TRBJ2-3, with 7 nucleotides matching TRBD1. In germline, CDR1 is MNHEY, CDR2 SVGAGI. CDR3 length: 16 residues. The V segment lost 2 bases and the J segment 3 bases; nucleotides outside the gene matches: 8. The CDR3 loop reads CASSYRRQGWTDTQYF. DNA of the CDR3: TGTGCCAGCAGTTACCGAAGACAGGGTTGGACAGATACGCAGTATTTT.

Here the CDR3 DNA reads TGTGCCAGCAGGGCCTGGGGGCTAGCGGGTACGCAAGAGACCCAGTACTTC. Amino acids: CASRAWGLAGTQETQYF. The V and J genes are TRBV6-1 and TRBJ2-5, with 8 positions matching TRBD2. This CDR3 is built from 17 residues. With 6 bases clipped from V and 2 bases from J, the junction kept 14 bases outside the gene matches. Germline V lookup: CDR1 MNHNS, CDR2 SASEGT.

By proportion, this clonotype is medium-sized. The V and J genes are TRBV6-5 and TRBJ1-6; TRBD1 might be the D (5 bases). The CDR3 is 19 amino acids. V was clipped by 5 bases and J by 0 bases, with 20 bases between them. Germline loops: CDR1 MNHEY, CDR2 SVGAGI. CDR3 sequence (DNA): TGTGCCAGCAGTCCCAAGGGACCGACCCTGAGCTCCTATAATTCACCCCTCCACTTT. Translation gives CASSPKGPTLSSYNSPLHF.

The chain combines TRBV11-2 with TRBJ2-5; 10 bases fit TRBD2. The CDR3 covers 16 residues. Germline loops: CDR1 SGHAT, CDR2 FQNNGV. V dropped 3 bases and J dropped 4; count of bases not matched to a gene: 8. The CDR3 sequence: CASSFGKRGGTETQYF. The CDR3 coding sequence is TGTGCCAGCAGCTTCGGGAAGCGGGGGGGGACAGAGACCCAGTACTTC.

This sequence joins TRBV5-1 and TRBJ2-1; tentative D call: TRBD1 (5 bases). V was trimmed by 0 bases and J by 2 bases, leaving 12 bases between them. CDR3 size: 16 residues. Germline CDR1 is SGHRS and CDR2 is YFSETQ. CDR3 residues: CASSLAAGPTYNEQFF. The DNA for the CDR3 is TGCGCCAGCAGCTTGGCGGCAGGGCCAACCTACAATGAGCAGTTCTTC.

This chain uses TRBV30 with TRBJ1-5; 8 bases map to TRBD1. The CDR3 has 15 residues. Germline trimming cut 2 bases from V and 7 bases from J; bases unmatched to any gene: 10. The germline V gene encodes CDR1 GTSNPN and CDR2 SVGIG (reference sequence). DNA of the CDR3: TGTGCCTGGAGTCCGGACAGGGTTGGAGTCCAGCCCCAGCATTTT. It yields the protein CAWSPDRVGVQPQHF. Drawing the rest from reference TRBV30 and TRBJ1-5, the complete variable domain is SQTIHQWPATLVQPVGSPLSLECTVEGTSNPNLYWYRQAAGRGLQLLFYSVGIGQISSEVPQNLSASRPQDRQFILSSKKLLLSDSGFYLCAWSPDRVGVQPQHFGDGTRLSIL.

The V gene is TRBV5-6, the J gene TRBJ1-1; D is possibly TRBD1 (5 bases). The germline CDR1 and CDR2 sequences are SGHDT and YYEEEE. The CDR3 sequence is 12 residues long. V was shortened by 4 bases and J by 5 bases, with 9 bases between the two germline ends. The CDR3 coding sequence is TGTGCCAGCAGCATCGGGGGTACTGAAGCTTTCTTT. Amino acid sequence: CASSIGGTEAFF.

The gene calls are TRBV27 and TRBJ2-3, with 9 bases matching TRBD1. J lost 2 bases, V lost 7 bases, and 16 bases had no gene match. From germline, CDR1 is MNHEY and CDR2 SMNVEV (reference sequence). The CDR3 contains 18 residues. The CDR3 loop is CASTLRGGQGSLTDTQYF. The CDR3 coding sequence is TGTGCCAGCACCCTAAGAGGGGGACAGGGCTCCCTCACAGATACGCAGTATTTT.

The chain combines TRBV12-3 or TRBV12-4 with TRBJ2-2; 9 bases are a match to TRBD1. With 6 bases clipped from V and 5 bases from J, the junction kept 7 bases outside the gene matches. The CDR3 is made up of 15 amino acids. The CDR3 DNA follows: TGTGCCAGCAGGTCGGGGACAGGGTTTACCGGGGAGCTGTTTTTT. Its protein is CASRSGTGFTGELFF.

By sample share, this clonotype is medium-sized. The chain links TRBV6-5 to TRBJ2-7, with TRBD1 identical over 10 bases. J was trimmed by 6 bases and V by 2 bases; bases with no gene match: 4. Germline V CDR1 and CDR2: MNHEY, SVGAGI. This CDR3 has 14 residues. CDR3 coding DNA: TGTGCCAGCAGTTACGGGACAGGGGAACGCGAGCAGTACTTC. Its protein product is CASSYGTGEREQYF.

This clonotype was recorded a few times. This chain joins TRBV7-9 and TRBJ2-2; D not certain. This CDR3 is built from 15 residues. Trimming cost V 5 bases and J 6 bases, with 16 bases left between them. CDR1 is SEHNR, CDR2 FQNEAQ, per germline (reference sequence). The CDR3 here is CASSPPLVTPGELFF. CDR3 DNA: TGTGCCAGCAGCCCTCCCCTGGTGACTCCCGGGGAGCTGTTTTTT.

The rearrangement joins TRBV30 to TRBJ2-5, with no clear D. Germline CDR1 reads GTSNPN; CDR2 reads SVGIG (reference sequence). V was clipped by 5 bases and J by 13 bases, with 11 bases between them. The CDR3 is made up of 9 amino acids. DNA for the CDR3: TGTGCCTGGTTGGGTCCCCGGTACTTC. Amino acids: CAWLGPRYF. The whole variable domain, filled in from reference TRBV30 and TRBJ2-5, reads SQTIHQWPATLVQPVGSPLSLECTVEGTSNPNLYWYRQAAGRGLQLLFYSVGIGQISSEVPQNLSASRPQDRQFILSSKKLLLSDSGFYLCAWLGPRYFGPGTRLLVL.

The table lists this clonotype with a few counts. The chain joins TRBV27 to TRBJ1-2; perhaps TRBD1 as D (5 bases). The CDR3 covers 15 residues. Germline CDR1 is MNHEY and CDR2 is SMNVEV (reference sequence). V shed 0 bases and J shed 6 bases, with 14 bases lying between them. Here the CDR3 DNA reads TGTGCCAGCAGTTTATCGAAGGGACCTATTCATGGCTACACCTTC. Translation gives CASSLSKGPIHGYTF.

The sample holds a few counts of this clonotype. The gene calls are TRBV5-1 and TRBJ1-1; possibly TRBD1 for D (5 bases). The CDR3 spans 14 residues. Germline CDR1 SGHRS, CDR2 YFSETQ. V lost 4 bases to trimming and J lost 1 base, with 11 bases between them. The CDR3 here is CASSVNRRNTEAFF. The CDR3 DNA is TGCGCCAGCAGCGTAAACAGGAGGAACACTGAAGCTTTCTTT.

This clonotype is judged medium-sized. The rearrangement links TRBV6-5 to TRBJ2-3; 12 bases agree with TRBD1. Trimming took 2 bases from V and 3 from J; bases not matched to a gene: 6. The CDR3 covers 17 residues. CDR1 is MNHEY and CDR2 is SVGAGI in the germline V gene. This CDR3 is CASSYAGDRGRTDTQYF. The CDR3 DNA is TGTGCCAGCAGTTACGCAGGGGACAGGGGGCGGACAGATACGCAGTATTTT.

The chain has TRBV13 and TRBJ2-1; no clear D. Trimming cost V 2 bases and J 5 bases, with 13 bases left between them. The CDR3 has 15 amino acids. Germline CDR1 reads PRHDT; CDR2 reads FYEKMQ (reference sequence). CDR3 protein: CASSLTRPRNNEQFF. The DNA for the CDR3 is TGTGCCAGCAGCTTAACAAGGCCTCGCAACAATGAGCAGTTCTTC.

The chain couples TRBV6-1 to TRBJ1-1; 9 bases align to TRBD1. J lost 4 bases, V lost 6 bases, and 12 bases had no gene match. The germline CDR1 and CDR2 sequences are MNHNS and SASEGT. CDR3 length equals 16 residues. This CDR3 reads CASRDPGTGWGTEAFF. The CDR3 coding sequence is TGTGCCAGCAGGGACCCCGGGACAGGGTGGGGCACTGAAGCTTTCTTT.

The sample holds a few counts of this clonotype. This chain uses TRBV15 with TRBJ2-2; 8 positions match TRBD1. The junction had 4 bases not matched to a gene; V was cut back by 0 bases and J by 4 bases. In germline, CDR1 is LNHNV, CDR2 YYDKDF (reference sequence). The CDR3 is 16 amino acids. The CDR3 loop reads CATSRDYTGGTGELFF. The CDR3 nucleotides read TGTGCCACCAGCAGAGATTACACAGGGGGCACCGGGGAGCTGTTTTTT.

This clonotype came up a few times. The chain joins TRBV14 to TRBJ2-1; 9 bases are shared with TRBD1. Germline CDR1 reads SGHDN; CDR2 reads FVKESK. The CDR3 runs to 17 residues. The V gene end was trimmed by 1 base and the J gene end by 2 bases; junction bases not matched to a gene: 6. The CDR3 sequence is CASSQATGQGAYNEQFF. CDR3 DNA sequence: TGTGCCAGCAGCCAAGCCACGGGACAGGGTGCCTACAATGAGCAGTTCTTC.

By sample share, this clonotype is medium-sized. The chain combines TRBV6-1 with TRBJ2-1, with 11 positions matching TRBD2. The CDR3 sequence is 16 residues long. Germline assignment: CDR1 MNHNS and CDR2 SASEGT. V shed 1 base and J 5 bases; nucleotides not matched to a gene: 4. CDR3 DNA: TGTGCCAGCAGTGAAGGTAGCGGGGGGGCGAACAATGAGCAGTTCTTC. Residues: CASSEGSGGANNEQFF.

By sample fraction, this clonotype is medium-sized. V and J are TRBV30 and TRBJ2-2, with D hard to call. This CDR3 is 15 amino acids long. Deletions cut 0 bases from V and 3 bases from J, with 11 bases between. Germline CDR1 and CDR2: GTSNPN and SVGIG (reference sequence). The CDR3 protein is CAWSVERLHTGELFF. In nucleotides, the CDR3 is TGTGCCTGGAGTGTAGAACGGTTGCACACCGGGGAGCTGTTTTTT.